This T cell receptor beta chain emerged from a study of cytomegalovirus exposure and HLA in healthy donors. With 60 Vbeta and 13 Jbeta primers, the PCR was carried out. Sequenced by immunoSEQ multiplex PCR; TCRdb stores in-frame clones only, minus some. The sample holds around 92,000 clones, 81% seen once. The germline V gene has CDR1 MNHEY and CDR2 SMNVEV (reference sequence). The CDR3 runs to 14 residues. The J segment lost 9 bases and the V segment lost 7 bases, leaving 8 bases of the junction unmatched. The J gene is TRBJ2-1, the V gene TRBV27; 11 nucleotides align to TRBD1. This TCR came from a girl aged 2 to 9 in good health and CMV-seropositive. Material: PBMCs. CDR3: CASKTGQGVGEQFF. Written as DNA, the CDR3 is TGTGCCAGCAAGACGGGACAGGGGGTTGGTGAGCAGTTCTTC.